Below, 9 T cell receptor beta chains from the same sample are listed, as sequenced in a study of T cell repertoires in cytomegalovirus infection. TCRdb analysed the reads with MiXCR anew, one entry per CDR3 protein. This repertoire shows around 320,000 distinct CDR3 sequences, more than 8% found once; its top ten account for around 4.1%. The sequencing input was PBMCs. The receptors stem from a human donor in good health (CMV status not recorded). Some clones in this sample may be carry-over from other donors' samples.

The table lists this clonotype with a few counts. This sequence joins TRBV19 and TRBJ2-1; possible D gene TRBD2, 5 bases. Germline V gene data show CDR1 as LNHDA and CDR2 as SQIVND (reference sequence). This CDR3 is 15 amino acids long. V was trimmed by 0 bases and J by 7 bases, leaving 13 bases between them. CDR3 residues: CASSIDGLPTNEQFF. In nucleotides, the CDR3 is TGTGCCAGTAGTATAGACGGACTTCCCACAAATGAGCAGTTCTTC.

The sample holds many counts of this clonotype. The chain combines TRBV11-1 with TRBJ2-1; 14 bases are a match to TRBD2. The CDR3 spans 17 residues. V shed 5 bases and J 7 bases; nucleotides not matched to a gene: 10. The germline V gene encodes CDR1 SGHAT and CDR2 FQDESV (reference sequence). CDR3: CASSPFRGTSGSNEQFF. The CDR3 nucleotides are TGTGCCAGCAGCCCGTTCCGAGGGACTAGCGGGAGTAATGAGCAGTTCTTC. Complete variable domain (other parts from reference TRBV11-1 and TRBJ2-1): EAEVAQSPRYKITEKSQAVAFWCDPISGHATLYWYRQILGQGPELLVQFQDESVVDDSQLPKDRFSAERLKGVDSTLKIQPAELGDSAMYLCASSPFRGTSGSNEQFFGPGTRLTVL.

This clonotype was detected many times. The chain couples TRBV6-6 to TRBJ2-7; 9 positions match TRBD2. CDR3 size: 15 residues. The junction had 12 bases not matched to a gene; V was cut back by 6 bases and J by 6 bases. Looked up from germline, CDR1 is MNHNY and CDR2 is SVGAGI (reference sequence). This CDR3 reads CASSGGDSGGREQYF. The DNA of the CDR3 is TGTGCCAGCAGCGGGGGGGATAGCGGGGGACGCGAGCAGTACTTC.

This chain connects TRBV5-1 to TRBJ2-2, with D uncertain. V lost 0 bases, J lost 2 bases, and 11 bases lay in between. The CDR3 consists of 16 residues. Germline V lookup: CDR1 SGHRS, CDR2 YFSETQ. CDR3 bases: TGCGCCAGCAGCTTGGGTGTATTGGGAAACACCGGGGAGCTGTTTTTT. Residues: CASSLGVLGNTGELFF.

Details on this clonotype: One junction end disagrees with the germline gene, perhaps due to a read error. The rearrangement joins TRBV5-3 to TRBJ2-7; 10 bases are shared with TRBD2. TRBV5-3 is labeled an ORF, and its function is uncertain. The CDR3 has 12 residues. The CDR3 spells CASSLAGLAGDF. The CDR3 DNA reads TGTGCCAGCAGCTTGGCGGGCCTAGCGGGAGACTTC.

This clonotype has only a few counts. The chain recombines TRBV27 with TRBJ1-1; possible D gene TRBD1, 6 bases. In germline, CDR1 is MNHEY, CDR2 SMNVEV (reference sequence). Trimming stripped 8 bases from V and 6 bases from J, with 13 bases between. The CDR3 is 12 amino acids. CDR3 residues: CASYSGVAEAFF. DNA for the CDR3: TGTGCCAGCTATTCAGGGGTTGCTGAAGCTTTCTTT.

This clonotype was observed a few times. The chain links TRBV11-2 to TRBJ2-2; the match to TRBD2 covers 7 bases. Per the germline V gene, CDR1 is SGHAT and CDR2 is FQNNGV. The trim removed 7 bases at V and 7 bases at J, leaving 15 bases unmatched. The CDR3 covers 16 residues. The CDR3, as DNA: TGTGCCAGCACCAGATCAAGGGCTAGCGGCGGCGGGGAGCTGTTTTTT. This codes for CASTRSRASGGGELFF.

The chain employs TRBV12-3 or TRBV12-4 and TRBJ2-1; 8 positions match TRBD2. The V gene end was trimmed by 6 bases and the J gene end by 3 bases; junction bases not matched to a gene: 10. CDR3 length: 16 residues. The CDR3 here is CASSLRIAGNYNEQFF. In DNA, the CDR3 is TGTGCCAGCAGCCTACGGATAGCGGGGAACTACAATGAGCAGTTCTTC.

V is TRBV7-9 and J is TRBJ2-3; no clear D gene. The CDR3 runs 12 residues. The V end lost 5 bases, the J end lost 6 bases, and 9 bases lay between the germline ends. The germline V gene has CDR1 SEHNR and CDR2 FQNEAQ (reference sequence). The CDR3 reads CASSQQDDTQYF. The CDR3 bases are TGTGCCAGCAGCCAACAAGACGATACGCAGTATTTT.